This TCR beta chain was identified in a study of blood T cells in healthy people across ages. This CDR3 spans 12 amino acids. V was cut by 2 bases and J by 15 bases, with 14 bases left in between. From germline, CDR1 is MNHNS and CDR2 SASEGT. A second PCR, run for roughly 7 to 12 cycles, used a sample-barcoded 5' primer plus a J-beta primer mix. TCRdb fed the 5' RACE reads into MiXCR, producing one record per CDR3 protein. The sample has roughly 1,100,000 distinct CDR3 sequences, roughly a quarter seen once. The data also belong to a second study, concerning T cells of mothers and their children.

Sequencing was done on a sample of blood. The sequence derives from a girl aged 2-10 years in good health. This chain connects TRBV6-1 to TRBJ2-1; D is possibly TRBD1 or TRBD2 (5 bases each). The CDR3 coding sequence is TGTGCCAGCAGTGAAATCGGAAGGGACCGGTTCTTC. Translating it yields CASSEIGRDRFF.